This T cell receptor (beta chain) is drawn from a study of T cells in Graves' hyperthyroidism and ophthalmopathy. General study findings and limits: The model predicted ophthalmopathy a median approximately seven months before onset. Most thyroid clonotypes with frequency above 0.001 were detected in blood.

What was amplified from RNA transcripts were TCR beta CDR3 regions. HTBI primers were the set used in a first-round RT-PCR of the TCR CDR3. TCRdb analysed the multiplex PCR reads with MiXCR anew, one entry per CDR3 protein. The sample has approximately 400,000 distinct CDR3 sequences; around a sixth are singletons. A word on this clonotype: The antigen remains unidentified.

Germline V gene data show CDR1 as SGHNT and CDR2 as YYREEE (reference sequence). This CDR3 comprises 15 residues. V lost 0 bases and J lost 3; bases outside the gene matches: 6. Material for sequencing was blood. The receptor was isolated from a woman aged 18 to 35 with Graves' hyperthyroidism. The chain joins TRBV5-4 to TRBJ2-7; 7 nucleotides match TRBD1. The CDR3 region has the DNA TGTGCCAGCAGCTTGGGGCCCAGGGGGAACTACGAGCAGTACTTC. It translates to CASSLGPRGNYEQYF.